This T cell receptor beta chain stems from a study of T cell changes during pregnancy in multiple sclerosis. Data came from immunoSEQ multiplex PCR; TCRdb stores just in-frame clones and leaves some out. The sample includes 100,000 or so clones, almost 95% seen only once; the top ten take over 0.7%. Trimming cost V 4 bases and J 13 bases, with 18 bases left between them. This CDR3 has 13 residues. CDR1 is SGDLS, CDR2 YYNGEE, per germline. The chain uses TRBV9 and TRBJ2-1; D may be TRBD2 (5 bases). This TCR was sampled from a female donor with multiple sclerosis, enrolled in a pregnancy study. The sequencing here drew on peripheral blood, taken before pregnancy. CDR3 DNA: TGTGCCAGCAGCCCACGGACTGTTCCAAATCAGTTCTTC. This gives the protein CASSPRTVPNQFF.